This T cell receptor (beta chain) appears in the sequencing data of a study of vaccination effects on CD4 cells after COVID-19. This table comes from immunoSEQ multiplex PCR, and its TCRdb copy is limited to in-frame clones, with some not included. The sample lists approximately 22,000 clones, about three quarters seen once, with 10% to 15% in the top ten. The study's findings and limits: Infection-derived and vaccine-derived clones contracted markedly late after vaccination.

The germline V gene has CDR1 SQVTM and CDR2 ANQGSEA. This CDR3 is built from 13 residues. Trimming removed 5 bases from V and 4 bases from J, with 14 bases in between. Concerning this clone itself: Its antigen is not known.

Sequencing followed a ViraFEST assay step that expanded antigen-specific CD4+ T cells with viral peptide pools. Following culture for around 9 days, CD4+ T cells were isolated. Every well got some 1.8 million PBMC, which were grown with around 9.2 IU/ml IL-2 and 8.5 to 10 ug/ml peptides. IL-2 medium supplanted half the medium on days 3 and 7. The genes are TRBV29-1 and TRBJ1-1, with D possibly being TRBD1 (5 bases). The material was CD4+ T cells from PBMCs cultured with HCoV-229E spike peptides, obtained before COVID-19 vaccination. This receptor was identified in a human donor who received a COVID-19 vaccine. The CDR3 protein is CSVFGGRGTEAFF. The CDR3 region has the DNA TGCAGCGTTTTCGGGGGACGGGGCACTGAAGCTTTCTTT.